These 27 T cell receptor beta chains were all obtained from the same sample, sequenced in a study of T cells in Graves' hyperthyroidism and ophthalmopathy. There were TCR beta CDR3 regions amplified from RNA transcripts. An initial round of RT-PCR targeting the TCR CDR3 relied on the HTBI primer set. One entry per CDR3 protein, called by TCRdb with MiXCR from the multiplex PCR reads. This repertoire shows approximately 350,000 distinct CDR3 sequences, nearly 15% found once; its top ten account for roughly a fifth. The source material was blood. These receptors came from a woman aged 55 to 70 with Graves' ophthalmopathy.

This clonotype came up a few times. The genes are TRBV7-9 and TRBJ2-3, with 7 bases aligning to TRBD2. CDR3 length equals 17 residues. Germline V gene lookup returns CDR1 SEHNR and CDR2 FQNEAQ (reference sequence). The trim removed 1 base at V and 2 bases at J, leaving 9 bases unmatched. The DNA of the CDR3 is TGTGCCAGCAGCTTAGGGGACGGGCGGGGGTACACAGATACGCAGTATTTT. This translates into CASSLGDGRGYTDTQYF.

There are a few counts of this clonotype. The chain joins TRBV10-2 to TRBJ2-1; TRBD1 aligns across 9 bases. Germline-derived CDR1 and CDR2 are WSHSY and SAAADI. The ends lost 6 bases at V and 2 bases at J; junction bases unmatched: 2. The CDR3 has 14 residues. CDR3 bases: TGCGCCAGCAGACAGGGGGCCACCTACAATGAGCAGTTCTTC. This sequence encodes CASRQGATYNEQFF.

Many counts were recorded for this clonotype. V gene TRBV30 combines with J gene TRBJ2-7, with 9 positions matching TRBD1. The V segment lost 1 base and the J segment 3 bases; nucleotides outside the gene matches: 7. Germline lookup yields CDR1 GTSNPN and CDR2 SVGIG (reference sequence). CDR3 size: 15 residues. In DNA, the CDR3 is TGTGCCTGGAGTGAGCAAGGGACAGGGATCTACGAGCAGTACTTC. Its protein product is CAWSEQGTGIYEQYF.

The chain couples TRBV24-1 to TRBJ2-2, with a tentative D call TRBD1 (6 bases). The CDR3 contains 13 residues. The ends were cut back, 4 bases at V and 9 bases at J, with 11 bases in the middle. Germline V gene sequence: CDR1 KGHDR, CDR2 SFDVKD. The DNA for the CDR3 is TGTGCCACCAGTGACCGACAGGACAGGGAGCTGTTTTTT. It codes for CATSDRQDRELFF.

Many counts were recorded for this clonotype. V usage is TRBV2 and J usage is TRBJ2-1, with TRBD2 identical over 9 bases. Germline CDR1 is SNHLY and CDR2 is FYNNEI. J gave up 6 bases and V 4 bases, and 7 bases lay outside the gene matches. CDR3 size: 15 residues. The CDR3 DNA is TGTGCCAGCAGTGTATCTAGCGGGATGGGCAATGAGCAGTTCTTC. This sequence encodes CASSVSSGMGNEQFF.

This clonotype has ten or more counts. This chain uses TRBV7-8 with TRBJ2-7, with 8 bases aligning to TRBD2. J was trimmed by 6 bases and V by 5 bases; bases with no gene match: 9. The CDR3 is 14 residues long. Per the germline V gene, CDR1 is SGHVS and CDR2 is FQNEAQ. Here the CDR3 DNA reads TGTGCCAGCAGCCTCGGGGGGGGTTCGGGCGAGCAGTACTTC. Amino acids: CASSLGGGSGEQYF.

This clonotype was detected a few times. The chain couples TRBV7-9 to TRBJ2-6; the D is unclear. CDR1 and CDR2 (germline): SEHNR, FQNEAQ (reference sequence). V lost 3 bases to trimming and J lost 3 bases, with 6 bases between them. There are 14 residues in the CDR3. CDR3 in DNA: TGTGCCAGCAGCTTTAGGGTTGGGGCCAACGTCCTGACTTTC. Its protein product is CASSFRVGANVLTF. Drawing the rest from reference TRBV7-9 and TRBJ2-6, the complete variable domain is DTGVSQNPRHKITKRGQNVTFRCDPISEHNRLYWYRQTLGQGPEFLTYFQNEAQLEKSRLLSDRFSAERPKGSFSTLEIQRTEQGDSAMYLCASSFRVGANVLTFGAGSRLTVL.

The V gene is TRBV27, the J gene TRBJ2-1; 11 bases are a match to TRBD2. The germline CDR1 and CDR2 sequences are MNHEY and SMNVEV (reference sequence). The V and J ends lost 6 bases and 7 bases, in that order; junction bases with no gene match: 20. The CDR3 covers 19 residues. CDR3 region: CASSKSGTSGRRLVNEQFF. CDR3 nucleotide sequence: TGTGCCAGCAGCAAATCAGGGACTAGCGGACGAAGGTTGGTGAATGAGCAGTTCTTC.

This clonotype was counted a few times. This chain joins TRBV6-1 and TRBJ2-1; D gene unclear. The CDR3 consists of 13 residues. V lost 8 bases to trimming and J lost 0 bases, with 8 bases between them. Germline-derived CDR1 and CDR2 are MNHNS and SASEGT. The CDR3 is CASFSGSYNEQFF. The CDR3, as DNA: TGTGCCAGCTTCAGTGGCTCCTACAATGAGCAGTTCTTC.

This clonotype was observed many times. The chain links TRBV7-9 to TRBJ2-7, with 15 bases matching TRBD2. The CDR3 has 16 amino acids. The V segment lost 4 bases and the J segment 7 bases; nucleotides outside the gene matches: 8. Germline-derived CDR1 and CDR2 are SEHNR and FQNEAQ (reference sequence). CDR3 region: CASSSRTSGRAMEQYF. The CDR3 DNA reads as TGTGCCAGCAGCTCCAGGACTAGCGGGAGGGCCATGGAGCAGTACTTC.

This clonotype was seen repeatedly, ten times or more. The V call is TRBV12-3 or TRBV12-4, the J call TRBJ2-7; the match to TRBD1 covers 9 bases. CDR3 length: 14 amino acids. The ends lost 5 bases at V and 5 bases at J; junction bases unmatched: 7. The CDR3 DNA is TGTGCCAGCAGTACACGGACAGGGGCCCACGAGCAGTACTTC. This gives the protein CASSTRTGAHEQYF.

This chain connects TRBV7-8 to TRBJ2-7, with 11 bases matching TRBD2. CDR3 length: 14 residues. Germline loops: CDR1 SGHVS, CDR2 FQNEAQ. With 5 bases clipped from V and 3 bases from J, the junction kept 3 bases outside the gene matches. The CDR3 DNA reads as TGTGCCAGCAGCATTAGCGGGAGGGTCTACGAGCAGTACTTC. It specifies CASSISGRVYEQYF.

The chain has TRBV28 and TRBJ2-1, with D possibly matching TRBD2 (6 bases). The CDR3 has 15 residues. V shed 2 bases and J shed 4 bases, with 12 bases lying between them. Germline CDR1 MDHEN, CDR2 SYDVKM. CDR3 coding DNA: TGTGCCAGCAGTTTAGGCGGGGCCCTTTACAATGAGCAGTTCTTC. The encoded protein is CASSLGGALYNEQFF.

This chain connects TRBV5-8 to TRBJ2-7; weak D call: TRBD1 (5 bases). V lost 7 bases to trimming and J lost 3 bases, with 17 bases between them. The CDR3 length is 14 residues. From germline, CDR1 is SGHTS and CDR2 YDEGEE. CDR3 sequence reads: CASDRTYHHYEQYF. In DNA, the CDR3 is TGTGCCAGCGACCGGACATATCATCACTACGAGCAGTACTTC.

Remarks on this clonotype: This may come from a read error, since a much larger clone is one base off. The gene calls are TRBV30 and TRBJ2-4; 12 nucleotides agree with TRBD1. CDR1 and CDR2 from the germline V gene are GTSNPN and SVGIG (reference sequence). The CDR3 is made up of 12 amino acids. This CDR3 is CAWGTGGNIRYF. For the CDR3, the DNA is TGTGCCTGGGGGACAGGGGGCAACATTCGGTACTTC.

This clonotype was seen ten or more times. V is TRBV5-1 and J is TRBJ2-5, with 9 bases identical to TRBD2. This CDR3 region has 15 residues. From germline, CDR1 is SGHRS and CDR2 YFSETQ. With 3 bases clipped from V and 4 bases from J, the junction kept 7 bases outside the gene matches. In nucleotides, the CDR3 is TGCGCCAGCAGCTGGGGTAGCGGGAGTAGAGAGACCCAGTACTTC. Amino acid sequence: CASSWGSGSRETQYF.

This clonotype came up many times. This chain links TRBV6-1 with TRBJ1-1; a weak D match, TRBD1 (5 bases). The CDR3 length is 14 residues. V shed 8 bases and J shed 6 bases, with 19 bases lying between them. Germline-derived CDR1 and CDR2 are MNHNS and SASEGT. CDR3 in DNA: TGTGCCAGCTCAGAGGAACACTGGGGCCCTGAAGCTTTCTTT. Its translation: CASSEEHWGPEAFF.

This chain connects TRBV20-1 to TRBJ1-1; TRBD1 might be the D (5 bases). The CDR3 spans 15 residues. Germline CDR1 and CDR2: DFQATT and SNEGSKA (reference sequence). V lost 5 bases to trimming and J lost 5 bases, with 21 bases between them. The CDR3 region has the DNA TGCAGTGCTCCCGTTCTGGGCAGGGATTATACTGAAGCTTTCTTT. Protein sequence: CSAPVLGRDYTEAFF.

This clonotype was seen repeatedly, ten times or more. The chain couples TRBV5-1 to TRBJ1-1; the D gene is possibly TRBD1 (5 bases). Germline V gene data show CDR1 as SGHRS and CDR2 as YFSETQ. The CDR3 runs 15 residues. V was trimmed by 1 base and J by 6 bases, leaving 16 bases between them. This chain's CDR3 is CASSLLSRGAAEAFF. In DNA, the CDR3 is TGCGCCAGCAGCTTGCTTAGTCGAGGGGCTGCTGAAGCTTTCTTT.

The table lists this clonotype with many counts. The rearrangement uses TRBV10-3 and TRBJ2-1, with a possible D match to TRBD1 (6 bases). The germline CDR1 and CDR2 sequences are ENHRY and SYGVKD. The length of the CDR3 is 15 residues. V was trimmed by 7 bases and J by 0 bases, leaving 13 bases between them. The CDR3 spells CAIKSGTTSYNEQFF. The DNA for the CDR3 is TGTGCCATCAAATCAGGGACAACCTCCTACAATGAGCAGTTCTTC.

Many counts were recorded for this clonotype. The chain recombines TRBV28 with TRBJ2-5; D tentatively reads TRBD1 or TRBD2 (7 bases each). Trimming removed 6 bases at V and 5 bases at J, with 22 bases between. Germline V CDR1 and CDR2: MDHEN, SYDVKM. This CDR3 is 16 amino acids long. For the CDR3, the DNA is TGTGCCAGCAGGCCGGGGGGTTGGACAGGCCTGGAGACCCAGTACTTC. Amino acids: CASRPGGWTGLETQYF. Filled out from reference TRBV28 and TRBJ2-5, the complete variable domain reads DVKVTQSSRYLVKRTGEKVFLECVQDMDHENMFWYRQDPGLGLRLIYFSYDVKMKEKGDIPEGYSVSREKKERFSLILESASTNQTSMYLCASRPGGWTGLETQYFGPGTRLLVL.

The chain has TRBV12-3 or TRBV12-4 and TRBJ2-1; D uncertain. The V and J ends lost 4 bases and 10 bases respectively, with 8 bases between them. CDR3 length: 11 residues. The CDR3 sequence is CASSSGWEQFF. In nucleotides, the CDR3 is TGTGCCAGCAGTTCGGGCTGGGAGCAGTTCTTC.

This clonotype was detected many times. This chain uses TRBV7-2 with TRBJ2-1, with TRBD1 matching 9 bases. CDR1 and CDR2 (germline): SGHTA, FQGNSA. V shed 1 base, J shed 3 bases, and the junction held 4 bases outside the gene matches. The CDR3 is 16 residues long. Written as DNA, the CDR3 is TGTGCCAGCAGCTTAGTAGGGACAGGGAGCTACAATGAGCAGTTCTTC. Residues: CASSLVGTGSYNEQFF.

This clonotype was picked up many times. This sequence joins TRBV5-1 and TRBJ1-1; 7 positions match TRBD1. CDR3 length equals 15 residues. Germline lookup yields CDR1 SGHRS and CDR2 YFSETQ. V was clipped by 1 base and J by 6 bases; unmatched bases: 9. CDR3 sequence reads: CASSLFTGVGSEAFF. The CDR3 DNA reads TGCGCCAGCAGCTTGTTCACAGGGGTGGGGTCTGAAGCTTTCTTT.

This clonotype has only a few counts. The V gene is TRBV12-3 or TRBV12-4, the J gene TRBJ2-1, with D perhaps matching TRBD1 or TRBD2 (5 bases each). The ends were cut back, 3 bases at V and 6 bases at J, with 15 bases in the middle. The CDR3 extends over 15 amino acids. The CDR3 DNA follows: TGTGCCAGCAGTTTGGGGCGGGTAGGCGCCAATGAGCAGTTCTTC. It encodes CASSLGRVGANEQFF.

As for this clonotype: A much larger clone lies one base from this, so it may be a read error. The chain joins TRBV28 to TRBJ2-3, with TRBD2 matching 10 bases. The germline CDR1 and CDR2 sequences are MDHEN and SYDVKM. The CDR3 runs to 16 residues. The CDR3: CASRRLAGDFGDTRYF. The CDR3 DNA reads as TGTGCCAGCAGACGGCTAGCGGGAGATTTCGGAGATACGCGGTATTTT. The variable domain in full, with the rest retrieved from reference TRBV28 and TRBJ2-3, is DVKVTQSSRYLVKRTGEKVFLECVQDMDHENMFWYRQDPGLGLRLIYFSYDVKMKEKGDIPEGYSVSREKKERFSLILESASTNQTSMYLCASRRLAGDFGDTRYFGPGTRLTVL.

The rearrangement uses TRBV7-8 and TRBJ1-2; TRBD1 might be the D (6 bases). CDR1 and CDR2 (germline): SGHVS, FQNEAQ. V lost 7 bases, J lost 5 bases, and 11 bases lay in between. The CDR3 runs to 12 residues. The CDR3 protein is CASTPGAYGYTF. In DNA form, the CDR3 reads TGTGCCAGCACCCCGGGGGCTTATGGCTACACCTTC.